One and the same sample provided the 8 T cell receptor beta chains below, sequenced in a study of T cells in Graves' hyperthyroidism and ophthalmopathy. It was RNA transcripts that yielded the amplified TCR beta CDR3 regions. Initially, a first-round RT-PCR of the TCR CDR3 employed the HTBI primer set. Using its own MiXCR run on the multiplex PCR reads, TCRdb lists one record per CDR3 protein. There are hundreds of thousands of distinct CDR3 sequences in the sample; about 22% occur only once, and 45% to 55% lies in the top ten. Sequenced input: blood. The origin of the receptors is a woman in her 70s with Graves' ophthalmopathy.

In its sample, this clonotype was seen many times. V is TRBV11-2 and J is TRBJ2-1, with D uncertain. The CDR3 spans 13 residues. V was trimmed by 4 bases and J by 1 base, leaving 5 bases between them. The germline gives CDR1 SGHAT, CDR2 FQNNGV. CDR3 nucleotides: TGTGCCAGCAGCTCAACTTCCTACAATGAGCAGTTCTTC. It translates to CASSSTSYNEQFF.

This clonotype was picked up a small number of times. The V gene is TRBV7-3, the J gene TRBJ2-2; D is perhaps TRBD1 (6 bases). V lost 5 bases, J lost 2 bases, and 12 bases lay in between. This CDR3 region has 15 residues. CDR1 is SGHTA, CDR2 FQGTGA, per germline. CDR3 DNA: TGTGCCAGCAGCCAGGGGACATTTAACACCGGGGAGCTGTTTTTT. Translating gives CASSQGTFNTGELFF. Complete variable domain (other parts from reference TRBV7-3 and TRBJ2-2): GAGVSQTPSNKVTEKGKYVELRCDPISGHTALYWYRQSLGQGPEFLIYFQGTGAADDSGLPNDRFFAVRPEGSVSTLKIQRTERGDSAVYLCASSQGTFNTGELFFGEGSRLTVL.

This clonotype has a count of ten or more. The CDR3 nucleotides are TGTGCCAGCAGTTTATCGAGGAACCGTCTTGGCCTGGTGCCAATGGAGCAGTACTTC. Translation: CASSLSRNRLGLVPMEQYF. V and J are TRBV27 and TRBJ2-7; D not certain. There are 19 residues in the CDR3. With 0 bases removed from V and 7 bases from J, the gap between germline ends came to 28 bases. CDR1 and CDR2 from the germline V gene are MNHEY and SMNVEV (reference sequence).

The DNA of the CDR3 is TGTGCCAGCAGCCAAGGGTCAGGGCGGACTGAAGCTTTCTTT. It encodes CASSQGSGRTEAFF. The chain uses TRBV3-1 and TRBJ1-1; perhaps TRBD1 as D (5 bases). The germline V gene encodes CDR1 LGHDT and CDR2 YNNKEL (reference sequence). V shed 1 base and J shed 5 bases, with 11 bases lying between them. The CDR3 loop spans 14 amino acids. Supplemented by reference TRBV3-1 and TRBJ1-1, the full variable domain reads DTAVSQTPKYLVTQMGNDKSIKCEQNLGHDTMYWYKQDSKKFLKIMFSYNNKELIINETVPNRFSPKSPDKAHLNLHINSLELGDSAVYFCASSQGSGRTEAFFGQGTRLTVV.

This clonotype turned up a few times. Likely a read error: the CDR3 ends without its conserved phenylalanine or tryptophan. CDR3 residues: CASRTGAETQYL. DNA for the CDR3: TGTGCCAGCAGGACAGGGGCGGAGACCCAGTACCTC. The chain uses TRBV7-9 and TRBJ2-5, with TRBD1 matching over 8 bases. V lost 6 bases to trimming and J lost 5 bases; unmatched junction nucleotides: 2. Germline V gene data show CDR1 as SEHNR and CDR2 as FQNEAQ (reference sequence). The CDR3 loop spans 12 amino acids.

In DNA, the CDR3 is TGTGCCACCAGCAGAGCCCCCGGCGGGGATGGCTACACCTTC. Its translation is CATSRAPGGDGYTF. The genes are TRBV15 and TRBJ1-2; no firm D call. Trimming left V 1 base short and J 6 bases short, with 12 bases between. Germline V gene sequence: CDR1 LNHNV, CDR2 YYDKDF (reference sequence). The CDR3 runs to 14 residues.

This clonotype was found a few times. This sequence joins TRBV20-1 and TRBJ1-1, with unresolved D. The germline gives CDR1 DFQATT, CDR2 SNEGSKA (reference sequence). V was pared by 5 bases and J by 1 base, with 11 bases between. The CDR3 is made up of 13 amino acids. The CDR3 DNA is TGCAGTGCTCTTCGGTCGTCGAACACTGAAGCTTTCTTT. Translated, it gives CSALRSSNTEAFF.

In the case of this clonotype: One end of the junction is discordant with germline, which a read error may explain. The CDR3 protein is CEGEGTGELFF. The CDR3 DNA follows: TGCGAGGGGGAGGGCACCGGGGAGCTGTTTTTT. The chain joins TRBV27 to TRBJ2-2, with a tentative D call TRBD2 (7 bases). The CDR3 spans 11 residues. The germline V gene encodes CDR1 MNHEY and CDR2 SMNVEV (reference sequence).